A single sample is the source of the 9 T cell receptor beta chains below, sequenced in a study of graft-versus-host responses after intestinal transplantation. Data came from immunoSEQ multiplex PCR; TCRdb stores just in-frame clones and leaves some out. The data hold 80,000 to 95,000 clones, with about 93% observed a single time. Their target antigens are unknown. Here the sequenced sample was unstimulated CD8+ T cells sorted from spleen or lymph node cells, taken before intestinal transplant. Receptor source: a human donor who received an intestinal transplant.

Worth noting for this clone: Other DNA sequences within the sample encode an identical CDR3. The genes are TRBV9 and TRBJ1-1; TRBD1 might be the D (6 bases). Germline V CDR1 and CDR2: SGDLS, YYNGEE. The V end was cut by 2 bases, the J end by 1 base, with 12 bases between. The CDR3 covers 15 residues. The CDR3 reads CASSVYGGQNTEAFF. In nucleotides, the CDR3 is TGTGCCAGCAGCGTGTATGGGGGGCAGAACACTGAAGCTTTCTTT.

This chain joins TRBV4-1 and TRBJ1-2; D gene unclear. Trimming removed 1 base from V and 4 bases from J, with 16 bases in between. In germline, CDR1 is MGHRA, CDR2 YSYEKL. The CDR3 length is 16 residues. CDR3 DNA: TGCGCCAGCAGCCAAGTTGTCGACCTCCGGGTCTATGGCTACACCTTC. It specifies CASSQVVDLRVYGYTF.

The CDR3, as DNA: TGTGCCAGCAGCCCCTCGCCCGGGGAGCTGTTTTTT. Its translation is CASSPSPGELFF. The genes are TRBV5-6 and TRBJ2-2; D call uncertain. This CDR3 has 12 residues. Germline V gene lookup returns CDR1 SGHDT and CDR2 YYEEEE. The V end lost 4 bases, the J end lost 6 bases, and 7 bases lay between the germline ends.

V is TRBV10-1 and J is TRBJ2-2; 10 bases match TRBD2. The CDR3 runs 17 residues. Germline values: CDR1 WNHNN, CDR2 SYGVQD (reference sequence). V was clipped by 0 bases and J by 1 base; unmatched bases: 2. Written as DNA, the CDR3 is TGCGCCAGCAGTGAGTCTAGCGGGGGGTTGAACACCGGGGAGCTGTTTTTT. Protein product: CASSESSGGLNTGELFF.

The CDR3 loop is CASSSGSETQYF. The CDR3, as DNA: TGTGCCAGCAGCTCCGGCAGTGAGACCCAGTACTTC. This chain joins TRBV5-7 and TRBJ2-5; no clear D gene. TRBV5-7 falls under the ORF class, with uncertain function. There are 12 residues in the CDR3. Trimming took 3 bases from V and 5 from J, leaving 8 bases between them.

This chain joins TRBV4-1 and TRBJ1-1; the D is unclear. Trimming took 0 bases from V and 5 from J, leaving 7 bases between them. This CDR3 is built from 13 residues. The germline V gene has CDR1 MGHRA and CDR2 YSYEKL. CDR3 sequence reads: CASSQEPGTEAFF. The CDR3 DNA follows: TGCGCCAGCAGCCAAGAACCCGGGACTGAAGCTTTCTTT.

The gene calls are TRBV5-5 and TRBJ2-1; 10 bases match TRBD2. Per the germline V gene, CDR1 is SGHKS and CDR2 is YYEKEE (reference sequence). After removal of 0 bases from V and 8 bases from J, the junction contained 5 bases not matched to a gene. The CDR3 length is 15 residues. CDR3 coding DNA: TGTGCCAGCAGCTTGGCCAGCGGGGGGGCAGATGAGCAGTTCTTC. Translating gives CASSLASGGADEQFF.

The gene calls are TRBV4-1 and TRBJ2-3; 11 nucleotides match TRBD2. The CDR3 loop spans 14 amino acids. CDR1 is MGHRA and CDR2 is YSYEKL in the germline V gene. Unmatched junction bases numbered 0, after V lost 4 bases and J lost 3 bases. The CDR3 protein is CASSLAGGTDTQYF. The CDR3 nucleotides are TGCGCCAGCAGCCTAGCGGGGGGGACAGATACGCAGTATTTT.

The chain is built from TRBV27 and TRBJ2-1, with D perhaps TRBD1 (6 bases). V lost 2 bases and J 7 bases, leaving 18 bases between the germline ends. Germline V gene data show CDR1 as MNHEY and CDR2 as SMNVEV (reference sequence). There are 16 residues in the CDR3. CDR3 residues: CASSLIDLGAGNEQFF. The CDR3 coding sequence is TGTGCCAGCAGTTTAATCGACTTGGGGGCCGGAAATGAGCAGTTCTTC.